Listed below are T cell receptor beta chains from one sample, sequenced in a study of shared clonotypes between healthy human individuals. TCRdb's copy holds only in-frame clones and misses some; the assay was immunoSEQ multiplex PCR. This repertoire shows over 850,000 clones, about four fifths found once; its top ten account for under 0.65%. The sample was memory CD4+ T cells from PBMCs. All receptors come from a man aged 18 to 35 in good health. Some clones in this sample may be carry-over from other donors' samples. The CDR3 runs from the conserved cysteine through the conserved F or W. A D gene is named only where the DNA matches it firmly. Clone size appears in some rows only: once, few, many, or a class for an expanded clone.

j_gene: TRBJ2-5; abundance: NA; v_gene: TRBV5-4; d_gene: TRBD2; CDR3nt: TGTGCCAGCAGCCTGACTAGCGGAACTCTCCAAGAGACCCAGTACTTC; CDR3aa: CASSLTSGTLQETQYF
j_gene: TRBJ1-1; abundance: once; v_gene: TRBV29-1; d_gene: TRBD1; CDR3nt: TGCAGCGTTCTTCTCGCGACTGGACAGGCCAAAGCTTTCTTT; CDR3aa: CSVLLATGQAKAFF
j_gene: TRBJ1-2; abundance: NA; v_gene: TRBV18; d_gene: NA; CDR3nt: TGTGCCAGCTCACAAGGGGTCAACTATGGCTACACCTTC; CDR3aa: CASSQGVNYGYTF
j_gene: TRBJ2-7; abundance: NA; v_gene: TRBV7-3; d_gene: NA; CDR3nt: TGTGCCAGCAGCTTTTCCGGAGCAGGGCCCTACGAGCAGTACTTC; CDR3aa: CASSFSGAGPYEQYF
j_gene: TRBJ2-7; abundance: NA; v_gene: TRBV27; d_gene: NA; CDR3nt: TGTGCCAGCAGTTCCCGCGGATCGGGGTCCTCCTACGAGCAGTACTTC; CDR3aa: CASSSRGSGSSYEQYF
j_gene: TRBJ2-7; abundance: few; v_gene: TRBV4-2; d_gene: TRBD2; CDR3nt: TGTGCCAGCAGCCAAGGACCGGGAGGGCCTTACGAGCAGTACTTC; CDR3aa: CASSQGPGGPYEQYF
j_gene: TRBJ1-1; abundance: NA; v_gene: TRBV28; d_gene: TRBD1; CDR3nt: TGTGCCAGCAGAACGACAGGGAGTAACACTGAAGCTTTCTTT; CDR3aa: CASRTTGSNTEAFF
j_gene: TRBJ2-7; abundance: NA; v_gene: TRBV6-6; d_gene: NA; CDR3nt: TGTGCCAGCTCGCGGACCGCCGGGCTTTACGAGCAGTACTTC; CDR3aa: CASSRTAGLYEQYF
j_gene: TRBJ2-7; abundance: NA; v_gene: TRBV11-3; d_gene: NA; CDR3nt: TGTGCCAGCAGCTTAGGGTCCGGATACGAGCAGTACTTC; CDR3aa: CASSLGSGYEQYF
j_gene: TRBJ2-5; abundance: NA; v_gene: TRBV2; d_gene: TRBD2; CDR3nt: TGTGCCAGCAGCCCGAGACTAGCGGGAGGGGCAGAGACCCAGTACTTC; CDR3aa: CASSPRLAGGAETQYF
j_gene: TRBJ1-5; abundance: few; v_gene: TRBV18; d_gene: TRBD1; CDR3nt: TGTGCCAGCTCAGAAACAGGGGGTCAGCCCCAGCATTTT; CDR3aa: CASSETGGQPQHF
j_gene: TRBJ2-7; abundance: NA; v_gene: TRBV6-5; d_gene: TRBD1; CDR3nt: TGTGCCAGCAGTTTCGCCGGGACAGGGACCGGTCAGTACTTC; CDR3aa: CASSFAGTGTGQYF
j_gene: TRBJ1-1; abundance: NA; v_gene: TRBV2; d_gene: NA; CDR3nt: TGTGCCAGCAGTTCCGGACGTCTGAACACTGAAGCTTTCTTT; CDR3aa: CASSSGRLNTEAFF
j_gene: TRBJ2-1; abundance: NA; v_gene: TRBV11-2; d_gene: TRBD2; CDR3nt: TGTGCCAGCAGCTTAAGACTAGCGGGATCCAATGAGCAGTTCTTC; CDR3aa: CASSLRLAGSNEQFF
j_gene: TRBJ2-5; abundance: NA; v_gene: TRBV5-1; d_gene: TRBD1; CDR3nt: TGCGCCAGCAGCCAGGGGGCCGTCCGGGAGACCCAGTACTTC; CDR3aa: CASSQGAVRETQYF
j_gene: TRBJ1-2; abundance: NA; v_gene: TRBV27; d_gene: NA; CDR3nt: TGTGCCAGCAGTTTGAGGGGATCAGTGGGCCGCTACACCTTC; CDR3aa: CASSLRGSVGRYTF
j_gene: TRBJ2-1; abundance: NA; v_gene: TRBV4-3; d_gene: TRBD1; CDR3nt: TGCGCCAGCAGCCAAGAGACAGGGCGCAATGAGCAGTTCTTC; CDR3aa: CASSQETGRNEQFF
j_gene: TRBJ2-6; abundance: NA; v_gene: TRBV19; d_gene: TRBD1; CDR3nt: TGTGCCAGTACCGCGGACAGGCCTGGGGCCAACGTCCTGACTTTC; CDR3aa: CASTADRPGANVLTF
j_gene: TRBJ1-2; abundance: NA; v_gene: TRBV7-9; d_gene: NA; CDR3nt: TGTGCCAGCAGCGGGAGGTTATTCTCTAACTATGGCTACACCTTC; CDR3aa: CASSGRLFSNYGYTF
j_gene: TRBJ1-2; abundance: few; v_gene: TRBV6-1; d_gene: TRBD1; CDR3nt: TGTGCCAGCAGAAATCGCGACCGGGACAGGGGAGGCTACACCTTC; CDR3aa: CASRNRDRDRGGYTF
j_gene: TRBJ1-4; abundance: NA; v_gene: TRBV15; d_gene: TRBD1; CDR3nt: TGTGCCACCAGCAGAGCGTCAGGGGGCGATGAAAAACTGTTTTTT; CDR3aa: CATSRASGGDEKLFF
j_gene: TRBJ2-3; abundance: NA; v_gene: TRBV28; d_gene: TRBD1; CDR3nt: TGTGCCACAATGACAGGGGGGGGAGATACGCAGTATTTT; CDR3aa: CATMTGGGDTQYF
j_gene: TRBJ1-2; abundance: NA; v_gene: TRBV5-6; d_gene: NA; CDR3nt: TGTGCCAGCAGCCTATGGGGGCCGGCTAACTATGGCTACACCTTC; CDR3aa: CASSLWGPANYGYTF
j_gene: TRBJ1-5; abundance: NA; v_gene: TRBV7-2; d_gene: TRBD1; CDR3nt: TGTGCCAGCAGCTGGGGACAGGGAGGCAATCAGCCCCAGCATTTT; CDR3aa: CASSWGQGGNQPQHF
j_gene: TRBJ2-2; abundance: few; v_gene: TRBV18; d_gene: NA; CDR3nt: TGTGCCAGCTCACCACAGAGTTTCCTGGCCGGGGAGCTGTTTTTT; CDR3aa: CASSPQSFLAGELFF
j_gene: TRBJ2-2; abundance: NA; v_gene: TRBV11-2; d_gene: TRBD1; CDR3nt: TGTGCCAGCAGCCCGAGGACAGGGGGAGGCACCGGGGAGCTGTTTTTT; CDR3aa: CASSPRTGGGTGELFF
j_gene: TRBJ2-6; abundance: NA; v_gene: TRBV7-9; d_gene: NA; CDR3nt: TGTGCCAGCAGCTCGAGTCGCTCTGGGGCCAACGTCCTGACTTTC; CDR3aa: CASSSSRSGANVLTF
j_gene: TRBJ2-2; abundance: once; v_gene: TRBV7-9; d_gene: NA; CDR3nt: TGTGCCAGCAGCTCCAGAGGCGGACAAAGCACCGGGGAGCTGTTCTTT; CDR3aa: CASSSRGGQSTGELFF
j_gene: TRBJ2-7; abundance: NA; v_gene: TRBV27; d_gene: TRBD2; CDR3nt: TGTGCCAGCAGGTCATCAGGGAGGGACGAGCAGTACTTC; CDR3aa: CASRSSGRDEQYF
j_gene: TRBJ1-2; abundance: NA; v_gene: TRBV4-1; d_gene: TRBD1; CDR3nt: TGCGCCAGCAGCAAAGACACGGACAGGGTTTGGGATGGCTACACCTTC; CDR3aa: CASSKDTDRVWDGYTF
j_gene: TRBJ2-7; abundance: NA; v_gene: TRBV11-3; d_gene: NA; CDR3nt: TGTGCCACAGGTCAGGCGGCCTACGAGCAGTACTTC; CDR3aa: CATGQAAYEQYF
j_gene: TRBJ2-3; abundance: NA; v_gene: TRBV5-1; d_gene: TRBD2; CDR3nt: TGCGCCAGCAGCTCCAGCGGGAGGGTCGGAGATACGCAGTATTTT; CDR3aa: CASSSSGRVGDTQYF
j_gene: TRBJ2-2; abundance: NA; v_gene: TRBV10-3; d_gene: TRBD2; CDR3nt: TGTGCCATCAGTGAGCTTACCGGACTAGCGGGAGCGACCGGGGAGCTGTTTTTT; CDR3aa: CAISELTGLAGATGELFF
j_gene: TRBJ2-1; abundance: NA; v_gene: TRBV10-3; d_gene: TRBD1; CDR3nt: TGTGCCATCAGTGACCGACAGGGGGGAGACAATGAGCAGTTCTTC; CDR3aa: CAISDRQGGDNEQFF
j_gene: TRBJ1-4; abundance: once; v_gene: TRBV5-4; d_gene: TRBD1; CDR3nt: TGTGCCAGCAGCACCGACCCCACGACAGGGGTTAAAGAAAAACTGTTTTTT; CDR3aa: CASSTDPTTGVKEKLFF
j_gene: TRBJ1-2; abundance: NA; v_gene: TRBV6-1; d_gene: NA; CDR3nt: TGTGCCAGCAGTGAAGCGCACGGAGGCTACACCTTC; CDR3aa: CASSEAHGGYTF
j_gene: TRBJ1-4; abundance: NA; v_gene: TRBV9; d_gene: TRBD1; CDR3nt: TGTGCCAGCAGCGGCGGGACAGGGGGCTTGGAAAAACTGTTTTTT; CDR3aa: CASSGGTGGLEKLFF
j_gene: TRBJ1-2; abundance: NA; v_gene: TRBV19; d_gene: NA; CDR3nt: TGTGCCAGTAGTATGGGCAGCTTCTATGGCTACACCTTC; CDR3aa: CASSMGSFYGYTF
j_gene: TRBJ2-1; abundance: NA; v_gene: TRBV7-9; d_gene: NA; CDR3nt: TGTGCCAGCAGCTTAGTAGGTTGGCGCACCAACTACAATGAGCAGTTCTTC; CDR3aa: CASSLVGWRTNYNEQFF
j_gene: TRBJ2-7; abundance: NA; v_gene: TRBV7-9; d_gene: TRBD2; CDR3nt: TGTGCCAGCAGCTTTTCCCTGACTAGCGTTTTCTCCGAGCAGTACTTC; CDR3aa: CASSFSLTSVFSEQYF
j_gene: TRBJ1-2; abundance: NA; v_gene: TRBV20-1; d_gene: NA; CDR3nt: TGCAGGGCTTTTGGCCCTTATGGCTACACCTTC; CDR3aa: CRAFGPYGYTF
j_gene: TRBJ1-5; abundance: NA; v_gene: TRBV27; d_gene: NA; CDR3nt: TGTGCCAGCAGTCCCCGGATAGGGAATCAGCCCCAGCATTTT; CDR3aa: CASSPRIGNQPQHF
j_gene: TRBJ2-1; abundance: NA; v_gene: TRBV9; d_gene: TRBD2; CDR3nt: TGTGCCAGCAGCGTAGGAGCGGGAGGCCGTGAGCAGTTCTTC; CDR3aa: CASSVGAGGREQFF
j_gene: TRBJ1-1; abundance: NA; v_gene: TRBV6-1; d_gene: NA; CDR3nt: TGTGCCAGCAGTGAAGCGTGGGGGGGGCTGAACACTGAAGCTTTCTTT; CDR3aa: CASSEAWGGLNTEAFF
j_gene: TRBJ1-4; abundance: NA; v_gene: TRBV5-4; d_gene: NA; CDR3nt: TGTGCCAGCAGCCCTAAATATGACACCACTGGCGAAAAACTGTTTTTT; CDR3aa: CASSPKYDTTGEKLFF
j_gene: TRBJ1-5; abundance: NA; v_gene: TRBV15; d_gene: NA; CDR3nt: TGTGCCACCAGCAGGTTCGGCATCTTAAGCAATCAGCCCCAGCATTTT; CDR3aa: CATSRFGILSNQPQHF
j_gene: TRBJ2-1; abundance: NA; v_gene: TRBV20-1; d_gene: NA; CDR3nt: TGCAGTGCTCGGGTAAATGAGCAGTTCTTC; CDR3aa: CSARVNEQFF
j_gene: TRBJ1-2; abundance: few; v_gene: TRBV7-2; d_gene: NA; CDR3nt: TGTGCCAGCAGCTTAGTGGGATATGGCTACACCTTC; CDR3aa: CASSLVGYGYTF
j_gene: TRBJ1-2; abundance: NA; v_gene: TRBV7-2; d_gene: NA; CDR3nt: TGTGCCAGCAGCTTAGGCCCCGTAAGGGGCTACACCTTC; CDR3aa: CASSLGPVRGYTF
j_gene: TRBJ2-1; abundance: NA; v_gene: TRBV11-2; d_gene: TRBD2; CDR3nt: TGTGCCAGCAACCTACTAGCGGGAGTAGGAAATGAGCAGTTCTTC; CDR3aa: CASNLLAGVGNEQFF
j_gene: TRBJ1-3; abundance: NA; v_gene: TRBV9; d_gene: TRBD1; CDR3nt: TGTGCCAGCAGTACCGGGACAGGGGGTTTTGGAAACACCATATATTTT; CDR3aa: CASSTGTGGFGNTIYF
j_gene: TRBJ2-2; abundance: NA; v_gene: TRBV9; d_gene: NA; CDR3nt: TGTGCCAGCAGCGTCCAGGGTGACGGTCCCGGGGAGCTGTTTTTT; CDR3aa: CASSVQGDGPGELFF